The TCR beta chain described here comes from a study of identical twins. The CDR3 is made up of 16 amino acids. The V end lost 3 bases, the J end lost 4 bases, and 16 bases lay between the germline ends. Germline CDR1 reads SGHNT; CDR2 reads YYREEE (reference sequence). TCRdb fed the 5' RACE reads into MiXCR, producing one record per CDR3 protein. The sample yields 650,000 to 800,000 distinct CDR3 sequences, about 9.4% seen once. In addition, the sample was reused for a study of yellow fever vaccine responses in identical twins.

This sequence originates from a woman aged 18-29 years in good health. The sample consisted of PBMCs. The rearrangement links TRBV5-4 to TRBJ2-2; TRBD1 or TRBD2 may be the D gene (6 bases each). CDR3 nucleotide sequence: TGTGCCAGCAGCTCGGGGGCGAGGGGGGTCACCGGGGAGCTGTTTTTT. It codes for CASSSGARGVTGELFF.